Following are 12 T cell receptor beta chains from one sample sequenced in a study of T-cell reconstitution after alpha-beta-depleted transplantation in children. Unique molecular identifiers were incorporated into the prepared TCRbeta library. TCRdb ran MiXCR on the PCR reads and lists one entry per CDR3 protein. The data contain about 190,000 distinct CDR3 sequences, approximately 6.6% of them singletons. The specimen comprised PBMCs from the stem cell graft donor, sampled from the stem cell graft. Source of these receptors: a human donor who donated a stem cell graft to a child with Wiskott-Aldrich syndrome.

This chain joins TRBV6-4 and TRBJ1-6, with D perhaps matching TRBD1 (5 bases). V shed 1 base and J shed 8 bases, with 12 bases lying between them. CDR3 length: 15 amino acids. Germline loops: CDR1 MRHNA, CDR2 SNTAGT. The CDR3 here is CASSDYRSIDSPLHF. The CDR3 DNA reads TGTGCCAGCAGTGACTACAGGTCAATTGATTCACCCCTCCACTTT.

A note on this clonotype: A read error is possible here, since a much larger clone lies one base away. The chain combines TRBV10-3 with TRBJ1-1; a weak D match, TRBD1 (5 bases). Germline CDR1 and CDR2: ENHRY and SYGVKD. CDR3 length: 12 residues. V shed 10 bases and J shed 11 bases, with 20 bases lying between them. CDR3 bases: TGTGCCACCTGGCCAGTCTCGGGGCCCGCTTTCTTT. Translated: CATWPVSGPAFF.

This clonotype was seen repeatedly, ten times or more. The chain combines TRBV29-1 with TRBJ1-1, with D perhaps TRBD1 (6 bases). Germline-derived CDR1 and CDR2 are SQVTM and ANQGSEA. The CDR3 loop spans 14 amino acids. The ends were cut back, 5 bases at V and 4 bases at J, with 17 bases in the middle. This chain's CDR3 is CSVTPGDRPTEAFF. In DNA, the CDR3 is TGCAGCGTTACGCCAGGTGACAGGCCCACTGAAGCTTTCTTT.

The chain employs TRBV5-6 and TRBJ2-7; TRBD1 might be the D (5 bases). The CDR3 has 14 residues. Between the trimmed V and J ends, which lost 2 bases and 6 bases, there was a span of 15 bases. Germline CDR1 SGHDT, CDR2 YYEEEE. The CDR3 loop reads CASSFRAPRAEQYF. Written as DNA, the CDR3 is TGTGCCAGCAGCTTCCGGGCCCCCAGGGCCGAGCAGTACTTC.

This clonotype has only a few counts. The J gene is TRBJ2-6, the V gene TRBV7-9, with TRBD2 matching over 12 bases. This CDR3 contains 17 residues. Germline CDR1 SEHNR, CDR2 FQNEAQ (reference sequence). V lost 5 bases, J lost 2 bases, and 4 bases stayed unmatched. In DNA, the CDR3 is TGTGCCAGCAGCCCACTAGCGGGGGGAACTGGGGCCAACGTCCTGACTTTC. It yields the protein CASSPLAGGTGANVLTF.

V and J are TRBV27 and TRBJ1-2; D is ambiguous. The CDR3 covers 13 residues. Germline CDR1 is MNHEY and CDR2 is SMNVEV (reference sequence). V lost 10 bases, J lost 5 bases, and 17 bases lay in between. CDR3: CATGSGRKYGYTF. The CDR3 DNA is TGTGCCACCGGGTCGGGCAGAAAGTATGGCTACACCTTC.

The sample holds many counts of this clonotype. The genes are TRBV29-1 and TRBJ2-1; D is ambiguous. The CDR3 has 12 amino acids. Germline V gene sequence: CDR1 SQVTM, CDR2 ANQGSEA. Trimming cost V 7 bases and J 2 bases, with 9 bases left between them. This chain's CDR3 is CSALVPYNEQFF. CDR3 nucleotides: TGCAGCGCCCTGGTTCCCTACAATGAGCAGTTCTTC.

Many counts were recorded for this clonotype. The chain has TRBV29-1 and TRBJ2-6; TRBD1 matches 9 bases. This CDR3 is 14 amino acids long. V dropped 6 bases and J dropped 2; count of bases not matched to a gene: 2. From germline, CDR1 is SQVTM and CDR2 ANQGSEA. CDR3 bases: TGCAGCGTGGACAGGGGAGCTGGGGCCAACGTCCTGACTTTC. Residues: CSVDRGAGANVLTF.

This clonotype has a count of ten or more. The rearrangement links TRBV4-3 to TRBJ2-1, with TRBD2 matching over 8 bases. Trimming cost V 1 base and J 3 bases; bases outside gene matches: 5. Germline V gene sequence: CDR1 LGHNA, CDR2 YSLEER. This CDR3 region has 16 residues. The CDR3 DNA sequence: TGCGCCAGCAGCCAAGTAGCGGGATGGGGCTACAATGAGCAGTTCTTC. It is translated as CASSQVAGWGYNEQFF.

Many counts were recorded for this clonotype. The chain recombines TRBV29-1 with TRBJ2-6, with D possibly TRBD1 on 7 matching bases. Trimming left V 4 bases short and J 4 bases short, with 14 bases between. The V gene's germline CDR1 is SQVTM and CDR2 ANQGSEA. The CDR3 totals 15 residues. In DNA form, the CDR3 reads TGCAGCGTTGGCACAGGGGACTCGGGGGCCAACGTCCTGACTTTC. Amino acids: CSVGTGDSGANVLTF.

This chain links TRBV24-1 with TRBJ2-1; 11 bases map to TRBD2. V was clipped by 5 bases and J by 2 bases; unmatched bases: 19. The CDR3 is 21 residues long. Germline loops: CDR1 KGHDR, CDR2 SFDVKD. The CDR3, as DNA: TGTGCCACCAGTGCCTTCCCCGGGACTAGCGGAGCCGCTTCTACCTACAATGAGCAGTTCTTC. It yields the protein CATSAFPGTSGAASTYNEQFF.

This clonotype was observed a few times. As the CDR3 is not closed by the conserved phenylalanine or tryptophan, this likely results from a read error. No DNA is shown, since the ends of the CDR3 on it are uncertain; the CDR3 is the one TCRdb lists. The V call is TRBV7-2, the J call TRBJ2-5; the D call TRBD1 from the table was never checked on the DNA. The germline CDR1 and CDR2 sequences are SGHTA and FQGNSA. The CDR3 region is 15 residues in length, termini included. CDR3 in amino acids: CASSLMHRGGAPQGI.